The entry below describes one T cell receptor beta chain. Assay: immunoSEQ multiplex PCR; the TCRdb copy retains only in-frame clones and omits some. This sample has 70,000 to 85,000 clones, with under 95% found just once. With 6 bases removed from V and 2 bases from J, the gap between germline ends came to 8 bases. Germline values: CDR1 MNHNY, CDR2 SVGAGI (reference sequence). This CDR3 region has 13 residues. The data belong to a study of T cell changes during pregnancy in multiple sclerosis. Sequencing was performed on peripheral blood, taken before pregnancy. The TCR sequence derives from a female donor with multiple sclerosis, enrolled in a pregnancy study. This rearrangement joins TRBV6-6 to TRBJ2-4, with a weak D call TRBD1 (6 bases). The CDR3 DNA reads TGTGCCAGCAGGGACAGCCCCAAAAACATTCAGTACTTC. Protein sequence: CASRDSPKNIQYF.